The 16 T cell receptor beta chains below come from one sample, sequenced in a study of cytomegalovirus exposure and HLA in healthy donors. PCR was performed using 60 Vbeta and 13 Jbeta primers. Profiling relied on immunoSEQ multiplex PCR, and the TCRdb table lists in-frame clones only, not all of them. The sample lists over 70,000 clones, approximately 77% occurring once. Specimen: PBMCs. The receptors were sampled from a man aged 25 to 40 in good health and CMV-seronegative.

The rearrangement joins TRBV5-6 to TRBJ1-1; 7 bases align to TRBD1. Germline V CDR1 and CDR2: SGHDT, YYEEEE. V was pared by 4 bases and J by 5 bases, with 14 bases of the junction left unmatched. There are 16 residues in the CDR3. CDR3 bases: TGTGCCAGCAGCCGCCAACACAGGGGATTTAGAACTGAAGCTTTCTTT. It is translated as CASSRQHRGFRTEAFF.

The V and J genes are TRBV19 and TRBJ1-5, with 8 bases aligning to TRBD1. Trimming took 0 bases from V and 3 from J; bases not matched to a gene: 4. This CDR3 has 16 residues. The germline V gene has CDR1 LNHDA and CDR2 SQIVND (reference sequence). The DNA of the CDR3 is TGTGCCAGTAGTATAGAATACAGGGGGAACAATCAGCCCCAGCATTTT. Its translation is CASSIEYRGNNQPQHF.

The V call is TRBV4-2, the J call TRBJ2-2; D may be TRBD2 (6 bases). Germline assignment: CDR1 LGHNA and CDR2 YNFKEQ. V dropped 0 bases and J dropped 0 bases, with 8 bases sitting between them. The CDR3 contains 16 residues. The CDR3: CASSQDIAANTGELFF. As DNA, the CDR3 is TGTGCCAGCAGCCAAGATATAGCGGCGAACACCGGGGAGCTGTTTTTT.

This chain uses TRBV15 with TRBJ1-5, with D uncertain. CDR3 size: 14 residues. V gave up 8 bases and J gave up 1 base, with 12 bases separating them. Germline V lookup: CDR1 LNHNV, CDR2 YYDKDF (reference sequence). The CDR3 protein is CATGRYRSNQPQHF. In nucleotides, the CDR3 is TGTGCCACCGGGAGGTATCGGAGCAATCAGCCCCAGCATTTT.

This chain uses TRBV5-1 with TRBJ2-5; D not resolved. The CDR3 totals 13 residues. Deletions cut 4 bases from V and 5 bases from J, with 12 bases between. Per germline, CDR1 SGHRS and CDR2 YFSETQ. DNA for the CDR3: TGCGCCAGCAGCCCATATGATCGGGAGACCCAGTACTTC. Its translation: CASSPYDRETQYF.

The CDR3: CASSNQGGPYEQYF. In nucleotides, the CDR3 is TGTGCCAGCAGCAACCAAGGAGGGCCCTACGAGCAGTACTTC. The rearrangement links TRBV7-2 to TRBJ2-7; perhaps TRBD2 as D (6 bases). The V gene's germline CDR1 is SGHTA and CDR2 FQGNSA. CDR3 length: 14 residues. V lost 5 bases and J lost 2, with 13 bases in between.

This clone has a handful of counts. CDR3 bases: TGTGCCAGCAGTAAGCGGGACGGACAGCCCCAGCATTTT. Encoded protein: CASSKRDGQPQHF. The rearrangement uses TRBV6-1 and TRBJ1-5; D perhaps matches TRBD1 (5 bases). Trimming took 5 bases from V and 7 from J, leaving 12 bases between them. Germline V CDR1 and CDR2: MNHNS, SASEGT. The CDR3 length is 13 residues.

The chain recombines TRBV7-9 with TRBJ2-1; tentative D call: TRBD1 (5 bases). The CDR3 spans 14 residues. Germline V gene sequence: CDR1 SEHNR, CDR2 FQNEAQ (reference sequence). Trimming removed 3 bases at V and 0 bases at J, with 6 bases between. CDR3 amino acids: CASSLQGSYNEQFF. The CDR3 DNA is TGTGCCAGCAGCTTGCAGGGCTCCTACAATGAGCAGTTCTTC.

The rearrangement joins TRBV7-7 to TRBJ2-3; tentatively, D is TRBD2 (5 bases). The ends were cut back, 1 base at V and 4 bases at J, with 12 bases in the middle. Germline CDR1 is SSHAT and CDR2 is FNYEAQ (reference sequence). The CDR3 has 15 amino acids. CDR3 bases: TGTGCCAGCAGCTTAGGTCGGGGTTGGGCAGATACGCAGTATTTT. Its translation is CASSLGRGWADTQYF.

This clone was seen more than once but under ten times. The chain is built from TRBV5-1 and TRBJ1-1, with TRBD1 matching 8 bases. This CDR3 region has 13 residues. Germline V gives CDR1 SGHRS, CDR2 YFSETQ. The V segment lost 0 bases and the J segment 7 bases; nucleotides outside the gene matches: 2. The CDR3 is CASSLGTGREAFF. CDR3 DNA sequence: TGCGCCAGCAGCTTGGGGACAGGGCGTGAAGCTTTCTTT. Using reference TRBV5-1 and TRBJ1-1 for the parts outside the CDR3, the full variable domain is KAGVTQTPRYLIKTRGQQVTLSCSPISGHRSVSWYQQTPGQGLQFLFEYFSETQRNKGNFPGRFSGRQFSNSRSEMNVSTLELGDSALYLCASSLGTGREAFFGQGTRLTVV.

V gene TRBV5-1 combines with J gene TRBJ2-3; 7 bases fit TRBD2. The CDR3 contains 16 residues. The V gene's germline CDR1 is SGHRS and CDR2 YFSETQ. Germline trimming cut 2 bases from V and 1 base from J; bases unmatched to any gene: 7. CDR3 DNA: TGCGCCAGCAGCTTCCTCGGACTAGAAGGCACAGATACGCAGTATTTT. Translating it yields CASSFLGLEGTDTQYF. The variable domain in full, with the rest retrieved from reference TRBV5-1 and TRBJ2-3, is KAGVTQTPRYLIKTRGQQVTLSCSPISGHRSVSWYQQTPGQGLQFLFEYFSETQRNKGNFPGRFSGRQFSNSRSEMNVSTLELGDSALYLCASSFLGLEGTDTQYFGPGTRLTVL.

For this clone: The sample contains more than one DNA sequence encoding this CDR3. This sequence joins TRBV7-2 and TRBJ1-1; the D is unclear. This CDR3 is built from 13 residues. V shed 1 base and J shed 1 base, with 4 bases lying between them. Germline V CDR1 and CDR2: SGHTA, FQGNSA. CDR3 DNA sequence: TGTGCCAGCAGCTTAGACAGGAACACTGAAGCTTTCTTT. This sequence encodes CASSLDRNTEAFF.

This clone was recorded once. V is TRBV28 and J is TRBJ1-1; 10 bases are a match to TRBD1. The CDR3 is 15 residues long. In germline, CDR1 is MDHEN, CDR2 SYDVKM. V shed 6 bases and J 5 bases; nucleotides not matched to a gene: 9. Here the CDR3 DNA reads TGTGCCAGCAGCCGTGGACAGGGGGATGGGACTGAAGCTTTCTTT. Its translation is CASSRGQGDGTEAFF.

The CDR3, as DNA: TGTGCCAGCAGTTTTATCTTTGGGCGGGTCTCTGGGGCCAACGTCCTGACTTTC. Translating gives CASSFIFGRVSGANVLTF. The chain employs TRBV28 and TRBJ2-6, with D perhaps matching TRBD2 (5 bases). Trimming took 3 bases from V and 0 from J, leaving 15 bases between them. Per germline, CDR1 MDHEN and CDR2 SYDVKM. The length of the CDR3 is 18 residues.

This clone has a single count. V is TRBV28 and J is TRBJ1-6; D unresolved. Germline CDR1 and CDR2: MDHEN and SYDVKM. Between the trimmed V and J ends, which lost 1 base and 10 bases, there was a span of 17 bases. The CDR3 totals 16 residues. CDR3: CASSLSPGGSISPLHF. CDR3 DNA sequence: TGTGCCAGCAGTTTATCTCCCGGCGGATCGATATCACCCCTCCACTTT. The full variable domain, its missing parts supplied by reference TRBV28 and TRBJ1-6, is DVKVTQSSRYLVKRTGEKVFLECVQDMDHENMFWYRQDPGLGLRLIYFSYDVKMKEKGDIPEGYSVSREKKERFSLILESASTNQTSMYLCASSLSPGGSISPLHFGNGTRLTVT.

The chain links TRBV5-4 to TRBJ2-5; TRBD2 aligns across 8 bases. Germline V gene lookup returns CDR1 SGHNT and CDR2 YYREEE (reference sequence). The trim removed 4 bases at V and 2 bases at J, leaving 10 bases unmatched. The CDR3 is 16 amino acids. The CDR3 region is CASSLGVSGVQETQYF. The CDR3 nucleotides read TGTGCCAGCAGCCTCGGGGTTAGCGGGGTACAAGAGACCCAGTACTTC.